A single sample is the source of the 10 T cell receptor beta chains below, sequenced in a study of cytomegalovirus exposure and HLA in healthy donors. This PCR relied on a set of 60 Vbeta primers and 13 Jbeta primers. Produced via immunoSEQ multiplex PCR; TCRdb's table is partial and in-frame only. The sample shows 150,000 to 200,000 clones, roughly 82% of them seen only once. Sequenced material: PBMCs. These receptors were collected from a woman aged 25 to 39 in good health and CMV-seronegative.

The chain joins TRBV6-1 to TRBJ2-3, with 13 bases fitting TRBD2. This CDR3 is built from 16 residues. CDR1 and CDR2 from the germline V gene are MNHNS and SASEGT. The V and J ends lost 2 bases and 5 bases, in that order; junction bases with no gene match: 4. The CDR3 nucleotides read TGTGCCAGCAGTGAAACTAGCGGGAGGGCGGGAGATACGCAGTATTTT. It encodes CASSETSGRAGDTQYF.

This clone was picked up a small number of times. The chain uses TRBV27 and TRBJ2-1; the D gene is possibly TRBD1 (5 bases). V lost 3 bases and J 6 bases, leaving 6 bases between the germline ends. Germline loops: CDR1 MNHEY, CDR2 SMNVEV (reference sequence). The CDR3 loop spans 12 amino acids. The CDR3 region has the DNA TGTGCCAGCAGTTTTCAGGGCAATGAGCAGTTCTTC. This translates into CASSFQGNEQFF.

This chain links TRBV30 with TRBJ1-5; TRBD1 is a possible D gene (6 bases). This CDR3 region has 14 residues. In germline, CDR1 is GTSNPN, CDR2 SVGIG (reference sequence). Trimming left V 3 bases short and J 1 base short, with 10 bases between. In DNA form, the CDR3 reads TGTGCCTGGAGAATACAGGGAAGCAATCAGCCCCAGCATTTT. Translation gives CAWRIQGSNQPQHF.

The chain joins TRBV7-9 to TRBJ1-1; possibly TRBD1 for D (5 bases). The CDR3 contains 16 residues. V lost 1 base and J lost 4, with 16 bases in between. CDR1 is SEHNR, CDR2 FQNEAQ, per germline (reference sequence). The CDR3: CASSLGGTGRFTEAFF. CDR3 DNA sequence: TGTGCCAGCAGCTTAGGCGGGACGGGGAGGTTCACTGAAGCTTTCTTT.

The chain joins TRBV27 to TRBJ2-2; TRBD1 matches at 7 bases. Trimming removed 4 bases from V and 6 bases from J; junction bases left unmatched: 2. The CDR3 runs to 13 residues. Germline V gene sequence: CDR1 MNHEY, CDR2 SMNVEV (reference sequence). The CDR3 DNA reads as TGTGCCAGCAGTTCCGACAGGGCCGGGGAGCTGTTTTTT. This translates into CASSSDRAGELFF.

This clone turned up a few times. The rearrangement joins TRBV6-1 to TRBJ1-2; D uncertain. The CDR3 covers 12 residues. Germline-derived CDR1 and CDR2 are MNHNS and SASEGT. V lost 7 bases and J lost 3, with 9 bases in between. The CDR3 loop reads CASNQVYYGYTF. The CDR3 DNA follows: TGTGCCAGCAACCAGGTCTACTATGGCTACACCTTC.

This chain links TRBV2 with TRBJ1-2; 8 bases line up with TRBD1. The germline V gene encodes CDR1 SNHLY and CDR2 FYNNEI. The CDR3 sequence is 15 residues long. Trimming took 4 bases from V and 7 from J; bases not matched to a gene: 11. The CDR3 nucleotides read TGTGCCAGCAGTGTGTCGGGACAGGTTATGGGTGGCTACACCTTC. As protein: CASSVSGQVMGGYTF.

Written as DNA, the CDR3 is TGCAGCGTCCAACTCCCGAGGACAGGGGTCTACGAGCAGTACTTC. Protein sequence: CSVQLPRTGVYEQYF. The V and J genes are TRBV29-1 and TRBJ2-5; 9 bases match TRBD1. The last part of the DNA fits TRBJ2-7 better; the J call may be wrong. Germline CDR1 and CDR2: SQVTM and ANQGSEA. This CDR3 has 15 residues.

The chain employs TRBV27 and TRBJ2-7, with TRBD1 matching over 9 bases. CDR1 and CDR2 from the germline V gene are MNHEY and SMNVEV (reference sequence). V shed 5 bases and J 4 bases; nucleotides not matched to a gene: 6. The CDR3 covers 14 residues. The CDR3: CASSTWDRAYEQYF. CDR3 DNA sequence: TGTGCCAGCAGTACGTGGGACAGGGCATACGAGCAGTACTTC.

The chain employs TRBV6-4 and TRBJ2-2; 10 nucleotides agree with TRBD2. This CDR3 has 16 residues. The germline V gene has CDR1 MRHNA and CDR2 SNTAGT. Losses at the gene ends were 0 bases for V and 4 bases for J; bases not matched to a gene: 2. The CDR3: CASSDSRLAGTGELFF. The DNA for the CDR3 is TGTGCCAGCAGTGACTCTCGACTAGCGGGCACCGGGGAGCTGTTTTTT.